This TCR beta chain was sequenced during a study of blood T cell repertoires in COVID-19. Only in-frame clones appear in the TCRdb table, and some are missing; sequencing was by immunoSEQ multiplex PCR. The table shows about 220,000 clones, with around 86% occurring only once. This CDR3 region has 16 residues. The germline V gene encodes CDR1 SGHVS and CDR2 FQNEAQ. The trim removed 1 base at V and 8 bases at J, leaving 7 bases unmatched. Sequenced input: peripheral blood. V gene TRBV7-8 combines with J gene TRBJ1-6; 8 nucleotides line up with TRBD1. The receptor was isolated from a woman aged 80 or over with COVID-19, enrolled during active disease. CDR3 in amino acids: CASSLGDRPFYSPLHF. The CDR3 DNA is TGTGCCAGCAGCTTAGGGGACAGGCCCTTCTATTCACCCCTCCACTTT.